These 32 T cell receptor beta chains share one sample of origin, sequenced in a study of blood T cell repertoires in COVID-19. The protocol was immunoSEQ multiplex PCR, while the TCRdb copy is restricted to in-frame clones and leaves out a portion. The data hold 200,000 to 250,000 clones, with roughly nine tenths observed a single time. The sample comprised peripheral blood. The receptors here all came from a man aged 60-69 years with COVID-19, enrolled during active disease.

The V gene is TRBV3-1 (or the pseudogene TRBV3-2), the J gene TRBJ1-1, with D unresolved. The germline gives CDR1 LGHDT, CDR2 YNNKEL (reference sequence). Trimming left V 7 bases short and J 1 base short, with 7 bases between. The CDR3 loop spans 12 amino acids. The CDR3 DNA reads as TGTGCCAGCACAGGAAGGAACACTGAAGCTTTCTTT. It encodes CASTGRNTEAFF.

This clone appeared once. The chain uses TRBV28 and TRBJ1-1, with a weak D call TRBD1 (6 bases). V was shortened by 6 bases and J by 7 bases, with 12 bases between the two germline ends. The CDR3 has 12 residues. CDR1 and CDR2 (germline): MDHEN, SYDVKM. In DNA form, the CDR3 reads TGTGCCAGCAGCCTACAGGGATTTGAAGCTTTCTTT. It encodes CASSLQGFEAFF. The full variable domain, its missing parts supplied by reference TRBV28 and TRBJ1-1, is DVKVTQSSRYLVKRTGEKVFLECVQDMDHENMFWYRQDPGLGLRLIYFSYDVKMKEKGDIPEGYSVSREKKERFSLILESASTNQTSMYLCASSLQGFEAFFGQGTRLTVV.

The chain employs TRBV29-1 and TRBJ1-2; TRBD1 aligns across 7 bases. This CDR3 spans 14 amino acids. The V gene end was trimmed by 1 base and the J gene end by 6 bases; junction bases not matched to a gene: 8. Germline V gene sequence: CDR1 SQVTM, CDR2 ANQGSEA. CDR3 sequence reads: CSVEGDRVGHGYTF. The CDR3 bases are TGCAGCGTTGAAGGAGACAGGGTGGGACATGGCTACACCTTC.

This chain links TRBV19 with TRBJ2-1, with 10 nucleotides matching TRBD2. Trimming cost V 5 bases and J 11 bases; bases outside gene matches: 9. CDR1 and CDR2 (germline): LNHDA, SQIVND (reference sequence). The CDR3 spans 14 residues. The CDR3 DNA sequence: TGTGCCAGTAGTTGGACTAGCGGTTCGATACAGCAGTTCTTC. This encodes CASSWTSGSIQQFF.

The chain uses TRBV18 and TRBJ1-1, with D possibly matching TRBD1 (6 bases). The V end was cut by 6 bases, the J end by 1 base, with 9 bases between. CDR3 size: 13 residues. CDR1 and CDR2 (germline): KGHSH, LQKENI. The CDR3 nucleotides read TGTGCCAGCTCGGAAGGGGGGAACACTGAAGCTTTCTTT. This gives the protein CASSEGGNTEAFF.

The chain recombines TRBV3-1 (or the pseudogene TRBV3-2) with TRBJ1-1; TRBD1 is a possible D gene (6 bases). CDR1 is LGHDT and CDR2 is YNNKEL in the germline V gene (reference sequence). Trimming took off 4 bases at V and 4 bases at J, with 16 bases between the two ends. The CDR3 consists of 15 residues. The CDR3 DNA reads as TGTGCCAGCAGCCGAGGGGGGGGATCAGCCACTGAAGCTTTCTTT. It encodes CASSRGGGSATEAFF.

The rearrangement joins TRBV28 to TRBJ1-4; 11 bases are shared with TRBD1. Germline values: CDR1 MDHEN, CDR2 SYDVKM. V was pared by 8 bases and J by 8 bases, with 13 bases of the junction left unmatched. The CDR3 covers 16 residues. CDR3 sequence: CASGGTGGKRLEKLFF. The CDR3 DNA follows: TGTGCCAGCGGGGGGACAGGGGGTAAGCGCCTAGAAAAACTGTTTTTT.

The CDR3 DNA sequence: TGTGCCAGCAGTCGACAGGGGGTGGGAGGAAACACCATATATTTT. The encoded protein is CASSRQGVGGNTIYF. The rearrangement uses TRBV28 and TRBJ1-3; 9 bases align to TRBD1. This CDR3 region has 15 residues. The V gene's germline CDR1 is MDHEN and CDR2 SYDVKM. The trim removed 5 bases at V and 4 bases at J, leaving 6 bases unmatched.

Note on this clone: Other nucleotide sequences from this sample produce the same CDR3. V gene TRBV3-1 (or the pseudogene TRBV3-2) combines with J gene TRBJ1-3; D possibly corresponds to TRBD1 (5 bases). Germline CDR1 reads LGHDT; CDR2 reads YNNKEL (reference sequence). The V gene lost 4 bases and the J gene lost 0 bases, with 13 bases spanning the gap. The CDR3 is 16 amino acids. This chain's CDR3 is CASSPTGVDSGNTIYF. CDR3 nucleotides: TGTGCCAGCAGCCCAACGGGGGTCGACTCTGGAAACACCATATATTTT.

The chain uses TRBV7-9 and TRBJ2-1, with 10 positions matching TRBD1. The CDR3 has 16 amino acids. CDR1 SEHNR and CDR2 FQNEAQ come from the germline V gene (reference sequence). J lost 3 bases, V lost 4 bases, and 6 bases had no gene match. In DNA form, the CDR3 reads TGTGCCAGCAGCTCCGGACAGGGGGGTCGCTACAATGAGCAGTTCTTC. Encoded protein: CASSSGQGGRYNEQFF.

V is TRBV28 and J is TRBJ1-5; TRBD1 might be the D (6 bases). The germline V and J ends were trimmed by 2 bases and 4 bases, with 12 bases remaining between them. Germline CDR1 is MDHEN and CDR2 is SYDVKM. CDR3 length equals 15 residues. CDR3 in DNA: TGTGCCAGCAGTTTAGGGGGCCGGGCTAATCAGCCCCAGCATTTT. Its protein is CASSLGGRANQPQHF. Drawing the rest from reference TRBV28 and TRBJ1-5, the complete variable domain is DVKVTQSSRYLVKRTGEKVFLECVQDMDHENMFWYRQDPGLGLRLIYFSYDVKMKEKGDIPEGYSVSREKKERFSLILESASTNQTSMYLCASSLGGRANQPQHFGDGTRLSIL.

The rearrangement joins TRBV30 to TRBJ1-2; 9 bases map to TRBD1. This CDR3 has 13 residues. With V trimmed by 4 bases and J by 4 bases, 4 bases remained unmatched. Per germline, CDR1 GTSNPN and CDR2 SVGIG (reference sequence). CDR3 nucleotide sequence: TGTGCCTGGACCTTGACAGGGGGCTATGGCTACACCTTC. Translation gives CAWTLTGGYGYTF.

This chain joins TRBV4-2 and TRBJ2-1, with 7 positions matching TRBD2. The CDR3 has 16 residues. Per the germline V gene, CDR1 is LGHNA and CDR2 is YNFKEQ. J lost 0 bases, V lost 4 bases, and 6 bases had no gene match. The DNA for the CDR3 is TGTGCCAGCAGCCCCCCGGGAGGTAGCTCCTACAATGAGCAGTTCTTC. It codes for CASSPPGGSSYNEQFF.

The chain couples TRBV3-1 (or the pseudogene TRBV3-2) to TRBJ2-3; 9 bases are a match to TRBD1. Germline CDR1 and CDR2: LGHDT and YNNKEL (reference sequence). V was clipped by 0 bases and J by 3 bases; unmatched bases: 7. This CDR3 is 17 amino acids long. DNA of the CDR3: TGTGCCAGCAGCCAAGATGTCCGGACAGGGGTGACAGATACGCAGTATTTT. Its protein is CASSQDVRTGVTDTQYF.

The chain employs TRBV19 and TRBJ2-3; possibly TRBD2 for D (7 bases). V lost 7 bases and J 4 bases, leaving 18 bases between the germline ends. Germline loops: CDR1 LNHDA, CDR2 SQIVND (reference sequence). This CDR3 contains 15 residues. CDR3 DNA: TGTGCCAGTACCCTAGGGGGGGCCGTGTCAGATACGCAGTATTTT. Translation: CASTLGGAVSDTQYF.

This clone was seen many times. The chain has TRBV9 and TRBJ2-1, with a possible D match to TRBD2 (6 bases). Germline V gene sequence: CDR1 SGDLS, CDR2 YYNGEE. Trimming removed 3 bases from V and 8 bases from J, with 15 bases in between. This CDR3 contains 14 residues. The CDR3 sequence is CASSGGPWGDEQFF. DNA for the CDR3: TGTGCCAGCAGCGGAGGACCGTGGGGGGATGAGCAGTTCTTC.

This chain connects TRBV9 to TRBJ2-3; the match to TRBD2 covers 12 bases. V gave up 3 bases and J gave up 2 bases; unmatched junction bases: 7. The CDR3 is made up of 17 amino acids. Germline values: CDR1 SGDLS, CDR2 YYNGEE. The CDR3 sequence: CASSAYWTSGNTDTQYF. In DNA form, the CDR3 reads TGTGCCAGCAGCGCGTATTGGACTAGCGGGAACACAGATACGCAGTATTTT.

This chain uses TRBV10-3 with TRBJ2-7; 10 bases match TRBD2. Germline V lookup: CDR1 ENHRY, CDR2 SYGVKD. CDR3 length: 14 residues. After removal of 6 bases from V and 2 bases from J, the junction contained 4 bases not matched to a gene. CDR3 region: CAIRLAGATYEQYF. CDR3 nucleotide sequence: TGTGCCATCAGGCTAGCGGGGGCCACCTACGAGCAGTACTTC.

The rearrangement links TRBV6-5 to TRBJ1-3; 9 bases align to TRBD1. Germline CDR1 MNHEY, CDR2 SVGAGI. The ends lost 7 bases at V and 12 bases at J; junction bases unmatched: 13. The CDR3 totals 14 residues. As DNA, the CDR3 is TGTGCCAGCATTCCTTCGGGACAGGGATTCATCATATATTTT. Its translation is CASIPSGQGFIIYF.

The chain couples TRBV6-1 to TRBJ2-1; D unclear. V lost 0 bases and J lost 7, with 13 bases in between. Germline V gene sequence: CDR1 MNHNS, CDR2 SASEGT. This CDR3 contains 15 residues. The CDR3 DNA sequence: TGTGCCAGCAGTGAAGCCCCTGGGCAATGGAATGAGCAGTTCTTC. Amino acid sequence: CASSEAPGQWNEQFF.

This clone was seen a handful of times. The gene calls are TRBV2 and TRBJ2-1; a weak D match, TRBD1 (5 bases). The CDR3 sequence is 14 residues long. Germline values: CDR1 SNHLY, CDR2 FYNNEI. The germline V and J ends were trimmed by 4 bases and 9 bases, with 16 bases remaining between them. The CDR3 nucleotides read TGTGCCAGCAGTGTGGACACAGCCACACTTGAGCAGTTCTTC. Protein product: CASSVDTATLEQFF.

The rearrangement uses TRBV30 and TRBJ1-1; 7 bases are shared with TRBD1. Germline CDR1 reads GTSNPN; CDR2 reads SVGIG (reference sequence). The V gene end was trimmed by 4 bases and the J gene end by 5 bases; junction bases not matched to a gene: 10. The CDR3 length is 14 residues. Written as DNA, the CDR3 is TGTGCCTGGACTGTTTTGACAGGGAGAACTGAAGCTTTCTTT. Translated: CAWTVLTGRTEAFF. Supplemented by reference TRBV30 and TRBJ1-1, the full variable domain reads SQTIHQWPATLVQPVGSPLSLECTVEGTSNPNLYWYRQAAGRGLQLLFYSVGIGQISSEVPQNLSASRPQDRQFILSSKKLLLSDSGFYLCAWTVLTGRTEAFFGQGTRLTVV.

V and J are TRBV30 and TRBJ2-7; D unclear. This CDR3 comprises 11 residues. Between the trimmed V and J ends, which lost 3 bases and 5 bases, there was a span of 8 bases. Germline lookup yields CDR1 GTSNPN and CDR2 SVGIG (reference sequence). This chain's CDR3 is CAWSTRDEQYF. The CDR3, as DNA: TGTGCCTGGAGCACCCGGGACGAGCAGTACTTC.

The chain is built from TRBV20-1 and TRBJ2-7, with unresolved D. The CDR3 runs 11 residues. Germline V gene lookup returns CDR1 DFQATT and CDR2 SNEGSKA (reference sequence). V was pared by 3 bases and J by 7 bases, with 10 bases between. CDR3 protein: CSARDSREQYF. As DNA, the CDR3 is TGCAGTGCTAGGGATTCTAGGGAGCAGTACTTC.

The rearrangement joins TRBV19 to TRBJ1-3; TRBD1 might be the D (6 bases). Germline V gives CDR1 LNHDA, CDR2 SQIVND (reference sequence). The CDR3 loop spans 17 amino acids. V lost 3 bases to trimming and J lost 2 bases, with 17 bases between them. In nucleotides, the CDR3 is TGTGCCAGTAGTATGGCCCCCCAGGGGAAAGCTGGAAACACCATATATTTT. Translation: CASSMAPQGKAGNTIYF.

As DNA, the CDR3 is TGCGCCAGCAGCTTGGATGTGTTTGAGGCACCCCTCCACTTT. This sequence encodes CASSLDVFEAPLHF. This sequence joins TRBV5-1 and TRBJ1-6; D is unclear. The CDR3 length is 14 residues. In germline, CDR1 is SGHRS, CDR2 YFSETQ. The V gene lost 0 bases and the J gene lost 11 bases, with 12 bases spanning the gap.

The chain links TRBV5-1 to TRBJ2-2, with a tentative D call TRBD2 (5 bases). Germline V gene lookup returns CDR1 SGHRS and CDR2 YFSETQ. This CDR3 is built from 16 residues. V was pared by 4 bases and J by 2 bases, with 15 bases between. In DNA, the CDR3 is TGCGCCAGCAGCGGCACCGGACTTACAAACACCGGGGAGCTGTTTTTT. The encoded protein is CASSGTGLTNTGELFF.

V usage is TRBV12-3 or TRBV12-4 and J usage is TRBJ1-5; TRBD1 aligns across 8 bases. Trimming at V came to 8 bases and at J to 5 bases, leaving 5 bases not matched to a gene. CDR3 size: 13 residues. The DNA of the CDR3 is TGTGCCAGCTGCGGACAGGGCCATCAGCCCCAGCATTTT. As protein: CASCGQGHQPQHF.

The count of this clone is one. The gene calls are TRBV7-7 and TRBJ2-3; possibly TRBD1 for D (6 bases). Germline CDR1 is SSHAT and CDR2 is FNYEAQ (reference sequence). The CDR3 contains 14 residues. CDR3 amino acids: CASKVWGPDDTQYF. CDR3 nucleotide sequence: TGTGCTAGTAAGGTTTGGGGGCCCGATGATACGCAGTATTTT.

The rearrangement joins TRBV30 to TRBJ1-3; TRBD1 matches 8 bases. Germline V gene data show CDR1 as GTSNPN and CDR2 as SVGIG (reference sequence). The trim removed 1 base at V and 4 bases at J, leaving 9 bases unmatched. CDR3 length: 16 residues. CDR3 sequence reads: CAWSGLQGAVGNTIYF. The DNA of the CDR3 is TGTGCCTGGAGTGGTCTTCAGGGGGCTGTCGGAAACACCATATATTTT.

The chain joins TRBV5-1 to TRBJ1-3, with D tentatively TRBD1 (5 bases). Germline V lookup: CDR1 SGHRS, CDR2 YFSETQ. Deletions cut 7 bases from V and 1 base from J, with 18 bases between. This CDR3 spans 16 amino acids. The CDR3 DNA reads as TGCGCCAGCGCCCGAGAAGCCCGGGGGTCTGGAAACACCATATATTTT. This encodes CASAREARGSGNTIYF. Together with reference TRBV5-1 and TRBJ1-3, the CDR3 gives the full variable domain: KAGVTQTPRYLIKTRGQQVTLSCSPISGHRSVSWYQQTPGQGLQFLFEYFSETQRNKGNFPGRFSGRQFSNSRSEMNVSTLELGDSALYLCASAREARGSGNTIYFGEGSWLTVV.

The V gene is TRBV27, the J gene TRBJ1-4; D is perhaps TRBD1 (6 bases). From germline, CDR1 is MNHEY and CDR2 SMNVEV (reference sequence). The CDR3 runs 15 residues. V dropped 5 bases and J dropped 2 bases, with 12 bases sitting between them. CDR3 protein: CASSPPRGTNEKLFF. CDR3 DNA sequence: TGTGCCAGCAGTCCCCCGAGGGGGACTAATGAAAAACTGTTTTTT.